The present entry profiles one T cell receptor beta chain with its context. The sample originates from a study of molecular identifiers for immune sequencing clone quantification. The germline gives CDR1 SGDLS, CDR2 YYNGEE. V gave up 7 bases and J gave up 4 bases, with 16 bases separating them. The CDR3 consists of 14 residues. TCRdb itself ran the PCR reads through MiXCR, one entry per CDR3 protein. This table has some 320,000 distinct CDR3 sequences, over 20% appearing once. The TCR comes from a human donor in good health. Some libraries in this study had Jurkat cell RNA spiked in. This rearrangement joins TRBV9 to TRBJ2-3, with a weak D call TRBD1 (6 bases). The sequenced sample consisted of naive CD8+ T cells from blood, with Jurkat cell RNA spiked in. Subset specified: FACS-sorted CD8+CD4-CCR7+CD45RA+ naive T cells. This chain's CDR3 is CASQPGTRADTQYF. For the CDR3, the DNA is TGTGCCAGCCAACCAGGGACACGGGCAGATACGCAGTATTTT.